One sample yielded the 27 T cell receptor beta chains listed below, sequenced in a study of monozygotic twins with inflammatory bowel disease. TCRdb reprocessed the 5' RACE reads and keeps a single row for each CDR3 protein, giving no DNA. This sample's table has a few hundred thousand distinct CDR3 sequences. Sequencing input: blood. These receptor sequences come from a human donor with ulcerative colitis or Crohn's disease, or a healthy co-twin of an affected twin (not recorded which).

This CDR3 is CASSEAKGDQPQHF. The chain is built from TRBV2 and TRBJ1-5; TCRdb's D gene call, TRBD1, goes unchecked for lack of DNA. In germline, CDR1 is SNHLY, CDR2 FYNNEI. The CDR3 has 14 amino acids.

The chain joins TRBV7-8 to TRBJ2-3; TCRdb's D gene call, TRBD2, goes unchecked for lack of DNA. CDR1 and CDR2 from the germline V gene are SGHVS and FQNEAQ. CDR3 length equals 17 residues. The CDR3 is CASSSSSGGPRTDTQYF.

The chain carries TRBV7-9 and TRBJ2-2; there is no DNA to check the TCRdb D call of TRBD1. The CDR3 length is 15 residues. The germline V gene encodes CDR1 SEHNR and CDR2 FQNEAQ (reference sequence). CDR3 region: CASSRGQGIAGELFF. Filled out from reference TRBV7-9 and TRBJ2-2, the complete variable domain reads DTGVSQNPRHKITKRGQNVTFRCDPISEHNRLYWYRQTLGQGPEFLTYFQNEAQLEKSRLLSDRFSAERPKGSFSTLEIQRTEQGDSAMYLCASSRGQGIAGELFFGEGSRLTVL.

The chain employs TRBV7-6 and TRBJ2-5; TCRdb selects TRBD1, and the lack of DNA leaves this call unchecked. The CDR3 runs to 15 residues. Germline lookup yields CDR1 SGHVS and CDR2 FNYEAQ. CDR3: CASSPATGGVGTQYF.

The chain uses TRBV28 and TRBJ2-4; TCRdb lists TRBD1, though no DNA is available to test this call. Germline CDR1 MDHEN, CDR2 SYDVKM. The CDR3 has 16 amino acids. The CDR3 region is CASSSTGAGAKIIQYF.

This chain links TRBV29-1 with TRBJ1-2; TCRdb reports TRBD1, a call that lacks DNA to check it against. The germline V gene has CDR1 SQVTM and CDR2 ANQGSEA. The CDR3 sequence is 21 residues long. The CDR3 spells CSVPKAPLKTRISQPNYGYTF.

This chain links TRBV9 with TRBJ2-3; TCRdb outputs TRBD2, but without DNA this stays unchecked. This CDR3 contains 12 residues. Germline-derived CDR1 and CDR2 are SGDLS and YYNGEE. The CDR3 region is CASSVVAGTQYF.

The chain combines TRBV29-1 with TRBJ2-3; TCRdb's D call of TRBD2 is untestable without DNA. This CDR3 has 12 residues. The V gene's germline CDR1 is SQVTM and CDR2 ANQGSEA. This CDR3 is CSVQRDPDTQYF.

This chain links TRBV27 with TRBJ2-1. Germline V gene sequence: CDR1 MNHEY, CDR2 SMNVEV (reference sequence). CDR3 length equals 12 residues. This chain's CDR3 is CASSFVGNEQFF.

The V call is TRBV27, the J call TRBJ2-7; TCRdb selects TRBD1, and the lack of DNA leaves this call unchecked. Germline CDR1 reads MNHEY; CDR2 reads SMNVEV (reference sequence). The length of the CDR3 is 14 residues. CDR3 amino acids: CASSTPTGTYEQYF.

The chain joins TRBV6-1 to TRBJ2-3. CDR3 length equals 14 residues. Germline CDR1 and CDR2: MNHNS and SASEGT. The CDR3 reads CASRQRQGTDTQYF.

CDR3: CASTGVNQAYEQYF. The chain has TRBV23-1 and TRBJ2-7; with no DNA, the TCRdb D assignment of TRBD1 cannot be verified. TRBV23-1 is an ORF; its function is uncertain. The CDR3 is 14 amino acids.

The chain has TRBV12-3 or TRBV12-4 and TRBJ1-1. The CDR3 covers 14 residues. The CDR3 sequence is CASSERTLNTEAFF.

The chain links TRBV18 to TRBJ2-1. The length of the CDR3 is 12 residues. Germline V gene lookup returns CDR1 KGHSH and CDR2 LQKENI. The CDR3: CASSPPGREQFF.

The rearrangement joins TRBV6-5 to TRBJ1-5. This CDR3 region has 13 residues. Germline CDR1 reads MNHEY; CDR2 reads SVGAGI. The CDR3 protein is CASSYGPRQPQHF.

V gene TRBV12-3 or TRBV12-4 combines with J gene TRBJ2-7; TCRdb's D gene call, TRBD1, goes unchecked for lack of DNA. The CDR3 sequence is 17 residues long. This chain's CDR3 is CASSLLGGTGKSYEQYF.

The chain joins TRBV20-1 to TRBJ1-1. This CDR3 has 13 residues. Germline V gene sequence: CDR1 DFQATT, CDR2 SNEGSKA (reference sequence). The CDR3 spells CSASSRKNTEAFF.

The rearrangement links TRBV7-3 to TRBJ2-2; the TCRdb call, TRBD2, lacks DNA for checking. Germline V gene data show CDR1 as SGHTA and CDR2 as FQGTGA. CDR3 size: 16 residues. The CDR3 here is CASSRASGGASGELFF.

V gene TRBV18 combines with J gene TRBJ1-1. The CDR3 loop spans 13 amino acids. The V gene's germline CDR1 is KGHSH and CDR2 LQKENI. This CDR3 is CASSPLKDTEAFF.

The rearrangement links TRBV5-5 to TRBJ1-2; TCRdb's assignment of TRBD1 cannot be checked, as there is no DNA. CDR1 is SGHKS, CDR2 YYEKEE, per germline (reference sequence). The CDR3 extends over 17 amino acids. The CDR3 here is CASSLGSDTGGWYGYTF.

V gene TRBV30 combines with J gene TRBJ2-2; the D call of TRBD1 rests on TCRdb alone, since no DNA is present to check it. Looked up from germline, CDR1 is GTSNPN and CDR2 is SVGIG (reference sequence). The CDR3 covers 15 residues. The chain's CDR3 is CAWRAGRTNTGELFF.

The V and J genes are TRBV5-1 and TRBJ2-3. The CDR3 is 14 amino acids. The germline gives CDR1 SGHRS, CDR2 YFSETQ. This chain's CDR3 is CASRDGSSTDTQYF.

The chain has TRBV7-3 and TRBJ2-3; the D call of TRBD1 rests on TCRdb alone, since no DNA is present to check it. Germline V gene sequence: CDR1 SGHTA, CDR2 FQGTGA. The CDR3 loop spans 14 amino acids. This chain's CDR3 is CASSLGRGGDTQYF.

CDR3: CASSPTDRVGEKLFF. The chain carries TRBV6-1 and TRBJ1-4; TCRdb's D gene call, TRBD1, goes unchecked for lack of DNA. The CDR3 runs to 15 residues. CDR1 and CDR2 from the germline V gene are MNHNS and SASEGT.

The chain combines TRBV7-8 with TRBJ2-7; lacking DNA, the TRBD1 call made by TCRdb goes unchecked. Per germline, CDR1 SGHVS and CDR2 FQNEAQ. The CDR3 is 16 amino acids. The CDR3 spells CASSLAFRDSPYEQYF.

This CDR3 is CASSPVETHSPLHF. V and J are TRBV18 and TRBJ1-6. The CDR3 consists of 14 residues. CDR1 is KGHSH and CDR2 is LQKENI in the germline V gene.

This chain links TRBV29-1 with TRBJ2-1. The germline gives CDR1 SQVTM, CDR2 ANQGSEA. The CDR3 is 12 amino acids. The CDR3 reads CSVRHSWPEQFF.